This T cell receptor (beta chain) came from a study of response to subunit inactivated influenza vaccine. Overall study findings and caveats: With each seasonal influenza vaccination, the authors suggested, few new T cells are recruited.

This clonotype was detected many times. Its matching antigen is unknown. TCRdb used MiXCR to reprocess the RT-PCR reads, holding one entry per CDR3 protein. The sample includes around 520,000 distinct CDR3 sequences, over 9.5% of them seen just once. This CDR3 comprises 14 residues. V was trimmed by 2 bases and J by 4 bases, leaving 8 bases between them. Germline CDR1 reads SEHNR; CDR2 reads FQNEAQ (reference sequence). The chain uses TRBV7-9 and TRBJ2-2; D unclear. This receptor was taken from a middle-aged man who received an inactivated influenza vaccine. Material: PBMCs from blood, obtained on the day of vaccination. This CDR3 reads CASSLSHSTGELFF. As DNA, the CDR3 is TGTGCCAGCAGCTTAAGTCACTCCACCGGGGAGCTGTTTTTT.